These 2 T cell receptor beta chains were all obtained from the same sample, sequenced in a study of PD-1 blockade in classical Hodgkin lymphoma. Documented time point: cycle 4 day 1 (C4D1), after less than seven weeks of nivolumab. No patient escaped relapse after autologous stem cell transplantation, and brentuximab vedotin exposure varied. Purified CD4+ T cells were obtained from thawed PBMCs through magnetic negative selection. Libraries were prepared by immunoSEQ multiplex PCR; TCRdb keeps only in-frame clonotypes and omits some of them. The data show around 30,000 clones, with roughly nine tenths seen just once and approximately 0.27% held by the top ten. The material was CD4+ T cells from blood, obtained before the fourth cycle of nivolumab. These TCRs come from a human donor with classical Hodgkin lymphoma.

This chain joins TRBV30 and TRBJ2-5, with D maybe TRBD2 (6 bases). Germline values: CDR1 GTSNPN, CDR2 SVGIG (reference sequence). The CDR3 length is 13 residues. The V end lost 1 base, the J end lost 5 bases, and 11 bases lay between the germline ends. The CDR3 DNA follows: TGTGCCTGGAGTGACGGGAGAACGGAGACCCAGTACTTC. Its protein is CAWSDGRTETQYF.

This chain joins TRBV6-6 and TRBJ2-7; the D is unclear. In germline, CDR1 is MNHNY, CDR2 SVGAGI (reference sequence). V lost 6 bases and J 0 bases, leaving 12 bases between the germline ends. This CDR3 spans 14 amino acids. The DNA for the CDR3 is TGTGCCAGCAGCTCTCTAGGTATCTCCTACGAGCAGTACTTC. It specifies CASSSLGISYEQYF.